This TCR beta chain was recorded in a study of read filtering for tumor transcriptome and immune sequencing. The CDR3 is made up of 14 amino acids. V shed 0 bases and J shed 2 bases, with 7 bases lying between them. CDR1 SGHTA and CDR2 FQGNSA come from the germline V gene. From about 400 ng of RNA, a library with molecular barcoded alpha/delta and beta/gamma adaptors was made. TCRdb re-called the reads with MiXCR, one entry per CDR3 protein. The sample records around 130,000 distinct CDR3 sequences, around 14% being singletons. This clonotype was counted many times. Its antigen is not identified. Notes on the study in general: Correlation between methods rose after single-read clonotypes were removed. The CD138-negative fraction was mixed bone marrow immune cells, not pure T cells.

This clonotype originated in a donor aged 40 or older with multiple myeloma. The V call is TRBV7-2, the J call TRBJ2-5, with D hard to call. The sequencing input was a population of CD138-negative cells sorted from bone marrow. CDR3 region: CASSLARGQETQYF. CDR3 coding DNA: TGTGCCAGCAGCTTAGCGAGAGGTCAAGAGACCCAGTACTTC.